Below, 7 T cell receptor beta chains from the same sample are listed, as sequenced in a study of cytomegalovirus exposure and HLA in healthy donors. The study ran its PCR with 60 Vbeta and 13 Jbeta primers. The assay was immunoSEQ multiplex PCR, and TCRdb's table has in-frame clones only and misses some. Here the sample spans 200,000 to 300,000 clones, 82% being singletons. Sequences were obtained from PBMCs. The receptors stem from a woman in her thirties or forties in good health and CMV-seropositive.

The chain is built from TRBV7-2 and TRBJ1-5, with 9 bases identical to TRBD1. Unmatched junction bases numbered 8, after V lost 5 bases and J lost 6 bases. Per germline, CDR1 SGHTA and CDR2 FQGNSA. There are 15 residues in the CDR3. The CDR3 spells CASSLTGGHGQPQHF. CDR3 DNA sequence: TGTGCCAGCAGCCTGACAGGGGGGCACGGTCAGCCCCAGCATTTT.

The rearrangement links TRBV28 to TRBJ1-3; tentatively, D is TRBD1 (5 bases). This CDR3 has 15 amino acids. Germline V gene lookup returns CDR1 MDHEN and CDR2 SYDVKM. The ends were cut back, 4 bases at V and 0 bases at J, with 10 bases in the middle. CDR3: CASSSTEISGNTIYF. The CDR3 nucleotides read TGTGCCAGCAGTTCGACAGAAATCTCTGGAAACACCATATATTTT.

This chain uses TRBV18 with TRBJ2-1, with 12 bases that match TRBD2. This CDR3 is 18 amino acids long. The V and J ends lost 2 bases and 0 bases, in that order; junction bases with no gene match: 5. Germline CDR1 is KGHSH and CDR2 is LQKENI. The CDR3 loop reads CASSPGLAGISSYNEQFF. The CDR3 nucleotides read TGTGCCAGCTCACCAGGACTAGCGGGGATCAGCTCCTACAATGAGCAGTTCTTC. Variable domain in full (rest from reference TRBV18 and TRBJ2-1): NAGVMQNPRHLVRRRGQEARLRCSPMKGHSHVYWYRQLPEEGLKFMVYLQKENIIDESGMPKERFSAEFPKEGPSILRIQQVVRGDSAAYFCASSPGLAGISSYNEQFFGPGTRLTVL.

The V gene is TRBV7-9, the J gene TRBJ1-1, with D possibly TRBD1 on 6 matching bases. This CDR3 is 15 amino acids long. V lost 6 bases, J lost 7 bases, and 21 bases lay in between. Germline V gives CDR1 SEHNR, CDR2 FQNEAQ (reference sequence). CDR3 region: CASRLISGVFFEAFF. CDR3 in DNA: TGTGCCAGCAGGCTTATTTCAGGGGTTTTCTTTGAAGCTTTCTTT. Full variable domain (missing parts from reference TRBV7-9 and TRBJ1-1): DTGVSQNPRHKITKRGQNVTFRCDPISEHNRLYWYRQTLGQGPEFLTYFQNEAQLEKSRLLSDRFSAERPKGSFSTLEIQRTEQGDSAMYLCASRLISGVFFEAFFGQGTRLTVV.

The chain joins TRBV7-3 to TRBJ1-1; TRBD1 is a possible D gene (6 bases). V lost 2 bases and J lost 4, with 11 bases in between. Germline V lookup: CDR1 SGHTA, CDR2 FQGTGA. The CDR3 spans 14 residues. CDR3 sequence: CASSLGGAPTEAFF. CDR3 nucleotides: TGTGCCAGCAGCTTAGGGGGCGCACCCACTGAAGCTTTCTTT.

The CDR3 here is CASSYSGQGYEQYF. As DNA, the CDR3 is TGTGCCAGCAGTTACTCGGGACAGGGCTACGAGCAGTACTTC. V gene TRBV6-5 combines with J gene TRBJ2-7, with 9 bases identical to TRBD1. The V gene end was trimmed by 0 bases and the J gene end by 3 bases; junction bases not matched to a gene: 0. The CDR3 covers 14 residues. Germline CDR1 reads MNHEY; CDR2 reads SVGAGI.

This clone showed up just a few times. The CDR3 here is CASGPKQGRDTQYF. CDR3 sequence (DNA): TGTGCCAGCGGGCCGAAACAGGGCCGGGATACGCAGTATTTT. V gene TRBV6-1 combines with J gene TRBJ2-3; a possible D gene is TRBD1 (6 bases). CDR3 length equals 14 residues. V was shortened by 8 bases and J by 6 bases, with 18 bases between the two germline ends. Germline values: CDR1 MNHNS, CDR2 SASEGT.